The T cell receptor (beta chain) under discussion was sequenced for a study of control samples from healthy donors and cancer patients. The assay was immunoSEQ multiplex PCR, and TCRdb's table has in-frame clones only and misses some. The sample lists 130,000 or so clones, 87% seen once, with about 12% in the top ten. Looked up from germline, CDR1 is LGHDT and CDR2 is YNNKEL (reference sequence). The CDR3 is 13 amino acids. V was shortened by 4 bases and J by 1 base, with 7 bases between the two germline ends. The sequence was collected from a man aged 25-45 years in good health. The sample comprised blood. The chain has TRBV3-1 (or the pseudogene TRBV3-2) and TRBJ1-1; D call uncertain. This chain's CDR3 is CASSLGGNTEAFF. The CDR3 nucleotides read TGTGCCAGCAGCCTGGGCGGGAACACTGAAGCTTTCTTT.